A selection of T cell receptor beta chains follows, all from one sample in a study of CD8 T cells in Susac syndrome. TCRdb processed the immunoSEQ multiplex PCR reads anew with MiXCR; each CDR3 protein has one entry. The sample lists about 210,000 distinct CDR3 sequences; 95% were seen once. The sample taken for sequencing was CD4+ T cells from PBMCs. These receptors were collected from a human donor with multiple sclerosis. Both conserved end residues are part of each CDR3. Each record gives: CDR3 DNA, CDR3 protein, clone size, J gene, D gene, V gene. The D gene is left open where the match is weak. Clone size is not always given. Where it is, it says once, few, many or a class for expanded clones.

TGTGCCTGGAGTGTAGCGGGAGGGCCGTTCAATGAGCAGTTCTTC	CAWSVAGGPFNEQFF	once	TRBJ2-1	TRBD2	TRBV30
TGCAGTGCTAGAGATAGGACTACCAGCACAGATACGCAGTATTTT	CSARDRTTSTDTQYF	.	TRBJ2-3	.	TRBV20-1
TGCAGCGTTCTGACTAGCGGTCAAGAGACCCAGTACTTC	CSVLTSGQETQYF	.	TRBJ2-5	TRBD2	TRBV29-1
TGCAGCGCAAACGCAATACAGAGGGCTGAGCAGTTCTTC	CSANAIQRAEQFF	.	TRBJ2-1	.	TRBV29-1
TGTGCCTGGAGTGTAGGACACCTCAACTATGGCTACACCTTC	CAWSVGHLNYGYTF	.	TRBJ1-2	.	TRBV30
TGCAGCGTTGAAGATCTTGGGGCAGACACCATATATTTT	CSVEDLGADTIYF	.	TRBJ1-3	.	TRBV29-1
TGTGCCAGCAGCCAAGATGCCGGGACAGGTAGCAATCAGCCCCAGCATTTT	CASSQDAGTGSNQPQHF	.	TRBJ1-5	TRBD1	TRBV3-1
TGTGCCAGACAGTGCTACGAGCAGTACTTC	CARQCYEQYF	.	TRBJ2-7	.	TRBV10-3
TGTGCCACCAGCAGCCCGAGGGGGGGTAGGTATGAGCAGTTCTTC	CATSSPRGGRYEQFF	.	TRBJ2-1	.	TRBV15
TGTGCCAGCAGTTTAAGGGGGGGGACAGAGGACATTCAGTACTTC	CASSLRGGTEDIQYF	.	TRBJ2-4	.	TRBV12-3/TRBV12-4
TGTGCCAGCTCACCCGTGGGACAGGCACCCTACAATGAGCAGTTCTTC	CASSPVGQAPYNEQFF	.	TRBJ2-1	TRBD1	TRBV18
TGTGCCACCAGTGATACGAGCGGGAGTGGTACTTACAATGAGCAGTTCTTC	CATSDTSGSGTYNEQFF	.	TRBJ2-1	TRBD2	TRBV24-1
TGCAGCTTCCACACAGATACGCAGTATTTT	CSFHTDTQYF	.	TRBJ2-3	.	TRBV20-1
TGTGCCATCAGTGAGTCGCTCGGGGCCTCCGAGCAGTACTTC	CAISESLGASEQYF	once	TRBJ2-7	.	TRBV10-3
TGTGCCAGCAGTTGGACACCATCCAAGAACACCATATATTTT	CASSWTPSKNTIYF	once	TRBJ1-3	.	TRBV6-1
TGTGCCAGCAGCTTAGGATACAGGGTGGCCAAAAACATTCAGTACTTC	CASSLGYRVAKNIQYF	.	TRBJ2-4	.	TRBV7-2
TGTGCCAGCCTCAGTGTCTCCTCCTCCTACGAGCAGTACTTC	CASLSVSSSYEQYF	.	TRBJ2-7	.	TRBV28
TGTGCCAGCAGCGTAGGAGGCCAAGAGACCCAGTACTTC	CASSVGGQETQYF	.	TRBJ2-5	.	TRBV9
TGTGCCAGCAGCCTCTCGGACCGAGACACAGATACGCAGTATTTT	CASSLSDRDTDTQYF	.	TRBJ2-3	.	TRBV13
TGTGCCAGCAGCGTAGTAGGGGCCCCCAACCAGCCCCAGCATTTT	CASSVVGAPNQPQHF	.	TRBJ1-5	.	TRBV9
TGCACCAGCAGCCCCTTCCCCGGGACAGGGGTTCAAGAGACCCAGTACTTC	CTSSPFPGTGVQETQYF	.	TRBJ2-5	.	TRBV1
TGTGCCACCGAACCTCCGGGAGGCTCCTACGAGCAGTACTTC	CATEPPGGSYEQYF	.	TRBJ2-7	TRBD2	TRBV6-5
TGTGCCACTAAACACCGGGACAGGGGAAGAGAGACCCAGTACTTC	CATKHRDRGRETQYF	.	TRBJ2-5	TRBD1	TRBV6-2/TRBV6-3
TGTGCCAGCAGCCTGACAGGGACGTATCAGCCCCAGCATTTT	CASSLTGTYQPQHF	.	TRBJ1-5	TRBD1	TRBV6-5
TGTGCCAGCAGCCAAGATATGGACCCAAATCAGCCCCAGCATTTT	CASSQDMDPNQPQHF	.	TRBJ1-5	.	TRBV3-1
TGTGCCAGCAGCCCCCCCGCCCCCAATGAGCAGTTCTTC	CASSPPAPNEQFF	.	TRBJ2-1	.	TRBV9
TGTGCCAGCAGCCAAGATGGGACCGGGAGGGGCGGGGAGCTGTTTTTT	CASSQDGTGRGGELFF	.	TRBJ2-2	TRBD2	TRBV4-2
TGTGCCAGCCGACTAGCTACAATTCCCGAGCAGTACTTC	CASRLATIPEQYF	.	TRBJ2-7	TRBD2	TRBV18